Detailed here is one T cell receptor beta chain. The data belong to a study of tumor-infiltrating lymphocytes in oesophageal squamous cell carcinoma. TCRdb fed the PCR reads into MiXCR, producing one record per CDR3 protein. The sample yields just over 20,000 distinct CDR3 sequences, 36% seen once. Sequencing input: esophageal tumor tissue. The sequence was obtained from a male donor with esophageal squamous cell carcinoma.

The CDR3: CASSFFSGTYNEQFF. DNA for the CDR3: TGTGCCAGCAGCTTCTTTAGCGGGACCTACAATGAGCAGTTCTTC. The chain employs TRBV7-2 and TRBJ2-1; 8 bases align to TRBD2. The CDR3 spans 15 residues. Germline V gene sequence: CDR1 SGHTA, CDR2 FQGNSA. V trimming: 3 bases; J trimming: 2 bases; junction bases outside the gene matches: 3. Filled out from reference TRBV7-2 and TRBJ2-1, the complete variable domain reads GAGVSQSPSNKVTEKGKDVELRCDPISGHTALYWYRQSLGQGLEFLIYFQGNSAPDKSGLPSDRFSAERTGGSVSTLTIQRTQQEDSAVYLCASSFFSGTYNEQFFGPGTRLTVL.